Listed below are T cell receptor beta chains from one sample, sequenced in a study of T cell responses to AZD1222 COVID-19 vaccine. Produced via immunoSEQ multiplex PCR; TCRdb's table is partial and in-frame only. The top ten clones hold around 4.3% of a sample with 150,000 to 200,000 clones, approximately 95% of them seen once. Sequences were derived from peripheral blood, sampled on day 0 of AZD1222 vaccination. The receptor set was obtained from an adult in good health. Both conserved end residues are part of each CDR3. Fields, in order: J gene, V gene, D gene, clone size, CDR3 DNA, CDR3 protein. A D gene is named only where the DNA matches it firmly. Expanded clones are given a class, and other clones once, few, many or no size at all.

J gene: TRBJ1-5; V gene: TRBV5-1; D gene: NA; clone size: NA; CDR3 DNA: TGCGCCAGCAGCTTCGACAGCGATCAGCCCCAGCATTTT; CDR3 protein: CASSFDSDQPQHF
J gene: TRBJ2-7; V gene: TRBV5-6; D gene: NA; clone size: NA; CDR3 DNA: TGTGCCAGCAGTTTTACCGGGACCCGGGCCTACGAGCAGTACTTC; CDR3 protein: CASSFTGTRAYEQYF
J gene: TRBJ1-1; V gene: TRBV4-1; D gene: NA; clone size: NA; CDR3 DNA: TGCGCCAGCAGCCCCCGAACCCCAGGGAACACTGAAGCTTTCTTT; CDR3 protein: CASSPRTPGNTEAFF
J gene: TRBJ1-4; V gene: TRBV19; D gene: TRBD1; clone size: NA; CDR3 DNA: TGTGCCAGTAGTATGGCCCGGGACAGGAGAGATGAAAAACTGTTTTTT; CDR3 protein: CASSMARDRRDEKLFF
J gene: TRBJ1-2; V gene: TRBV3-1/TRBV3-2; D gene: NA; clone size: NA; CDR3 DNA: TGTGCCAGCACTCTTATTATGGAAGGCTACACCTTC; CDR3 protein: CASTLIMEGYTF
J gene: TRBJ1-5; V gene: TRBV4-1; D gene: NA; clone size: NA; CDR3 DNA: TGCGCCAGCAGCCAAGGCCTGGGGGAAGGCAATCAGCCCCAGCATTTT; CDR3 protein: CASSQGLGEGNQPQHF
J gene: TRBJ2-7; V gene: TRBV3-1/TRBV3-2; D gene: TRBD2; clone size: NA; CDR3 DNA: TGTGCCAGCAGCCAGAGCGGGGCCACCTACGAGCAGTACTTC; CDR3 protein: CASSQSGATYEQYF
J gene: TRBJ1-5; V gene: TRBV19; D gene: NA; clone size: NA; CDR3 DNA: TGTGCCAGTAGTATTCCCAGAGATCAGCCCCAGCATTTT; CDR3 protein: CASSIPRDQPQHF
J gene: TRBJ2-6; V gene: TRBV30; D gene: NA; clone size: once; CDR3 DNA: TGTGCCTGGACTGGGTTCCGGGCCAACGTCCTGACTTTC; CDR3 protein: CAWTGFRANVLTF
J gene: TRBJ1-2; V gene: TRBV6-1; D gene: NA; clone size: once; CDR3 DNA: TGTGCCAGCAGTGAAGCGCCAGGGCATGGCTATGGCTACACCTTC; CDR3 protein: CASSEAPGHGYGYTF
J gene: TRBJ1-4; V gene: TRBV2; D gene: TRBD1; clone size: NA; CDR3 DNA: TGTGCCAGCAGGACAGGGGGCAATGAAAAACTGTTTTTT; CDR3 protein: CASRTGGNEKLFF
J gene: TRBJ2-1; V gene: TRBV19; D gene: NA; clone size: NA; CDR3 DNA: TGTGCCAGCGGTCCCCCGCCTTTGAATGAGCAGTTCTTC; CDR3 protein: CASGPPPLNEQFF
J gene: TRBJ1-3; V gene: TRBV7-9; D gene: NA; clone size: NA; CDR3 DNA: TGTGCCAGCACCTCCAACACCATATATTTT; CDR3 protein: CASTSNTIYF
J gene: TRBJ2-7; V gene: TRBV19; D gene: TRBD2; clone size: NA; CDR3 DNA: TGTGCCAGTACTATCACTTGGACTAGCGCATACGAGCAGTACTTC; CDR3 protein: CASTITWTSAYEQYF
J gene: TRBJ1-2; V gene: TRBV2; D gene: NA; clone size: NA; CDR3 DNA: TGTGCCAGCAGTGAAGCGCAGGACTTCCTCTATGGCTACACCTTC; CDR3 protein: CASSEAQDFLYGYTF
J gene: TRBJ1-2; V gene: TRBV19; D gene: TRBD1; clone size: NA; CDR3 DNA: TGTGCCAGTGACCCGCTAAGGGGGCAAGGCTATGGCTACACCTTC; CDR3 protein: CASDPLRGQGYGYTF
J gene: TRBJ1-1; V gene: TRBV6-6; D gene: NA; clone size: NA; CDR3 DNA: TGTGCCAGCAGACCCTCCGGGAACACTGAAGCTTTCTTT; CDR3 protein: CASRPSGNTEAFF
J gene: TRBJ1-2; V gene: TRBV6-6; D gene: TRBD1; clone size: NA; CDR3 DNA: TGTGCCAGCAGTCGACCCGGGACAGGGGTCCTCTATGGCTACACCTTC; CDR3 protein: CASSRPGTGVLYGYTF
J gene: TRBJ1-1; V gene: TRBV6-4; D gene: NA; clone size: NA; CDR3 DNA: TGTGCCAGCAGTGTCCACAGTAAGACTGAAGCTTTCTTT; CDR3 protein: CASSVHSKTEAFF
J gene: TRBJ1-4; V gene: TRBV3-1/TRBV3-2; D gene: TRBD1; clone size: NA; CDR3 DNA: TGTGCCAGCAGCCGGCGGTTGACAGGGGGCTCCCCTAAACTGTTTTTT; CDR3 protein: CASSRRLTGGSPKLFF
J gene: TRBJ2-7; V gene: TRBV4-1; D gene: NA; clone size: NA; CDR3 DNA: TGCGCCAGCAGCCAAGATCTGGTAGCCCCATACGAGCAGTACTTC; CDR3 protein: CASSQDLVAPYEQYF
J gene: TRBJ1-2; V gene: TRBV15; D gene: NA; clone size: NA; CDR3 DNA: TGTGCCACCAGCAGAGATCTGCCGGGGGCCTATGGCTACACCTTC; CDR3 protein: CATSRDLPGAYGYTF
J gene: TRBJ1-5; V gene: TRBV19; D gene: NA; clone size: NA; CDR3 DNA: TGTGCCAGTAGTTCCACCCGACAGTCAAGCCAGCATTTT; CDR3 protein: CASSSTRQSSQHF
J gene: TRBJ2-2; V gene: TRBV12-3/TRBV12-4; D gene: NA; clone size: once; CDR3 DNA: TGTGCCAGCAGCGCCAAAATTACCGGGGAGCTGTTTTTT; CDR3 protein: CASSAKITGELFF
J gene: TRBJ1-2; V gene: TRBV12-3/TRBV12-4; D gene: NA; clone size: NA; CDR3 DNA: TGTGCCAGCAGTTTAAGCCGGGCGGTCTACACCTTC; CDR3 protein: CASSLSRAVYTF
J gene: TRBJ2-3; V gene: TRBV10-2; D gene: NA; clone size: NA; CDR3 DNA: TGCGCCAGCAGCAATCCCCCCCGAGGGTTTTCAGATACGCAGTATTTT; CDR3 protein: CASSNPPRGFSDTQYF
J gene: TRBJ1-1; V gene: TRBV4-2; D gene: TRBD1; clone size: NA; CDR3 DNA: TGTGCCAGCAGCCAAGCGGAGGGGGCCCCGAACACTGAAGCTTTCTTT; CDR3 protein: CASSQAEGAPNTEAFF
J gene: TRBJ2-2; V gene: TRBV5-6; D gene: TRBD1; clone size: NA; CDR3 DNA: TGTGCCAGCAGCTTGGACAGGGGGCTGGTCACCGGGGAGCTGTTTTTT; CDR3 protein: CASSLDRGLVTGELFF
J gene: TRBJ1-6; V gene: TRBV7-8; D gene: NA; clone size: once; CDR3 DNA: TGTGCCAGCAGCCAAGCGAAGATTTCACCCCTCCACTTT; CDR3 protein: CASSQAKISPLHF
J gene: TRBJ2-1; V gene: TRBV27; D gene: TRBD1; clone size: NA; CDR3 DNA: TGTGCCAGCAGTGGGACCGGGACAGGGGAGAAGAATGAGCAGTTCTTC; CDR3 protein: CASSGTGTGEKNEQFF
J gene: TRBJ2-1; V gene: TRBV19; D gene: TRBD2; clone size: NA; CDR3 DNA: TGTGCCAGTAGTTTGGGACTAGCGGGAGGCCTCCGCAATGAGCAGTTCTTC; CDR3 protein: CASSLGLAGGLRNEQFF
J gene: TRBJ2-7; V gene: TRBV3-1/TRBV3-2; D gene: TRBD2; clone size: NA; CDR3 DNA: TGTGCCAGCAGCCAAGATCCCGGGGGGAGTAATGAAGAGCAGTACTTC; CDR3 protein: CASSQDPGGSNEEQYF
J gene: TRBJ1-1; V gene: TRBV5-1; D gene: TRBD1; clone size: NA; CDR3 DNA: TGCGCCAGCAGCATCACAGGGGGTTACACTGAAGCTTTCTTT; CDR3 protein: CASSITGGYTEAFF
J gene: TRBJ1-2; V gene: TRBV3-1/TRBV3-2; D gene: NA; clone size: NA; CDR3 DNA: TGTGCCAGCAGCCGAGGGAACAGGGCCCACTATGGCTACACCTTC; CDR3 protein: CASSRGNRAHYGYTF
J gene: TRBJ2-7; V gene: TRBV5-1; D gene: NA; clone size: NA; CDR3 DNA: TGCGCCAGCAGCTTAGATAGGGCCGTCGAGCAGTACTTC; CDR3 protein: CASSLDRAVEQYF
J gene: TRBJ2-7; V gene: TRBV4-2; D gene: TRBD2; clone size: once; CDR3 DNA: TGTGCCAGCAGGGGGACTAGCGGGAGAATCCCCTACGAGCAGTACTTC; CDR3 protein: CASRGTSGRIPYEQYF
J gene: TRBJ1-6; V gene: TRBV18; D gene: TRBD1; clone size: NA; CDR3 DNA: TGTGCCAGCTCCGGAGGGACAGGGGGTTATTCCCTCCACTTT; CDR3 protein: CASSGGTGGYSLHF
J gene: TRBJ1-5; V gene: TRBV27; D gene: NA; clone size: NA; CDR3 DNA: TGTGCCAGCAGTTACAGGGTTGATAGCAATCAGCCCCAGCATTTT; CDR3 protein: CASSYRVDSNQPQHF
J gene: TRBJ2-3; V gene: TRBV7-9; D gene: NA; clone size: NA; CDR3 DNA: TGTGCCAGCAGCGAAGATAGAAGTGGAGATACGCAGTATTTT; CDR3 protein: CASSEDRSGDTQYF
J gene: TRBJ1-3; V gene: TRBV6-1; D gene: TRBD1; clone size: NA; CDR3 DNA: TGTGCCAGCAGTGAAGCCTCCGCCAGGGGGCTAAGCGGAAACACCATATATTTT; CDR3 protein: CASSEASARGLSGNTIYF
J gene: TRBJ2-7; V gene: TRBV5-1; D gene: TRBD2; clone size: NA; CDR3 DNA: TGCGCCACCACAGCACGTCCCGGACTAGTCTACGAGCAGTACTTC; CDR3 protein: CATTARPGLVYEQYF
J gene: TRBJ1-2; V gene: TRBV5-4; D gene: NA; clone size: NA; CDR3 DNA: TGTGCCAGCAGCTTAACACAGGAGGACGATGGCTACACCTTC; CDR3 protein: CASSLTQEDDGYTF
J gene: TRBJ1-3; V gene: TRBV20-1; D gene: NA; clone size: NA; CDR3 DNA: TGCAGTGCTAGTGGCCGAAACACCATATATTTT; CDR3 protein: CSASGRNTIYF
J gene: TRBJ1-5; V gene: TRBV18; D gene: NA; clone size: NA; CDR3 DNA: TGTGCCAGCTCACCGGAGGGTGGGCATAGCAATCAGCCCCAGCATTTT; CDR3 protein: CASSPEGGHSNQPQHF
J gene: TRBJ1-2; V gene: TRBV10-3; D gene: NA; clone size: NA; CDR3 DNA: TGTGCCATCAGTGAGTGGTCGGGAAACTATGGCTACACCTTC; CDR3 protein: CAISEWSGNYGYTF
J gene: TRBJ1-1; V gene: TRBV5-1; D gene: NA; clone size: NA; CDR3 DNA: TGCGCCAGCAGAAGACAACCGAACACTGAAGCTTTCTTT; CDR3 protein: CASRRQPNTEAFF
J gene: TRBJ1-1; V gene: TRBV28; D gene: NA; clone size: NA; CDR3 DNA: TGTGCCAGCAGTCAAGAGGACACTGAAGCTTTCTTT; CDR3 protein: CASSQEDTEAFF
J gene: TRBJ1-5; V gene: TRBV6-5; D gene: TRBD1; clone size: once; CDR3 DNA: TGTGCCAGTATATGGGACAGCAGCAATCAGCCCCAGCATTTT; CDR3 protein: CASIWDSSNQPQHF
J gene: TRBJ1-1; V gene: TRBV6-5; D gene: NA; clone size: NA; CDR3 DNA: TGTGCCAGCAGCTTTCAGAGAATGAACACTGAAGCTTTCTTT; CDR3 protein: CASSFQRMNTEAFF
J gene: TRBJ1-2; V gene: TRBV4-1; D gene: TRBD1; clone size: NA; CDR3 DNA: TGCGCCAGCAGCCCGACAGGGGAGAGCTACACCTTC; CDR3 protein: CASSPTGESYTF
J gene: TRBJ1-5; V gene: TRBV10-1; D gene: NA; clone size: NA; CDR3 DNA: TGCGCCAGCAGTGAAATCAATCAGCCCCAGCATTTT; CDR3 protein: CASSEINQPQHF
J gene: TRBJ2-1; V gene: TRBV5-4; D gene: NA; clone size: NA; CDR3 DNA: TGTGCCAGCAGCTTGGACCTCCTCGGGAACAATGAGCAGTTCTTC; CDR3 protein: CASSLDLLGNNEQFF
J gene: TRBJ1-4; V gene: TRBV19; D gene: NA; clone size: NA; CDR3 DNA: TGTGCCAGTAGCCGGGCCAATAATGAAAAACTGTTTTTT; CDR3 protein: CASSRANNEKLFF
J gene: TRBJ2-2; V gene: TRBV11-2; D gene: NA; clone size: NA; CDR3 DNA: TGTGCCAGCAGCTTAGTAAGCGGTGGGATCCCCGGGGAGCTGTTTTTT; CDR3 protein: CASSLVSGGIPGELFF
J gene: TRBJ2-1; V gene: TRBV5-6; D gene: NA; clone size: NA; CDR3 DNA: TGTGCCAGCAGCTCTTACTGGGGGTTGGGGAATGAGCAGTTCTTC; CDR3 protein: CASSSYWGLGNEQFF
J gene: TRBJ1-4; V gene: TRBV7-9; D gene: NA; clone size: NA; CDR3 DNA: TGTGCCAGCAGCTTGGTTAATGAAAAACTGTTTTTT; CDR3 protein: CASSLVNEKLFF
J gene: TRBJ1-2; V gene: TRBV7-9; D gene: TRBD1; clone size: NA; CDR3 DNA: TGTGCCAGCAGTCTACAGGGGGAGGTGGGCTACACCTTC; CDR3 protein: CASSLQGEVGYTF